This TCR beta chain was identified in a study of cytomegalovirus exposure and HLA in healthy donors. Points from the study as a whole: Altogether, some 170 TCR beta chains were recorded as cytomegalovirus-associated. Rarity held for most TCR sequences, but there were some public TCRs that occurred in many donors. Associated with HLA alleles at 0.05 false discovery rate in a later analysis were approximately 17,000 TCR beta sequences.

The PCR was carried out with 60 Vbeta primers and 13 Jbeta primers. Here immunoSEQ multiplex PCR was the method, and the copy in TCRdb shows in-frame clones only, minus some. The repertoire holds about 95,000 clones, 65% to 90% seen once, with roughly 4% in the top ten. Trimming stripped 4 bases from V and 4 bases from J, with 16 bases between. This CDR3 is 15 amino acids long. Germline V gene sequence: CDR1 MNHEY, CDR2 SVGAGI. This clone has only a few counts. What it binds is not known. Sequenced: PBMCs. The receptor was derived from a woman aged 70 to 79 in good health and CMV-seropositive. The chain recombines TRBV6-5 with TRBJ1-1; D remains unclear. In DNA, the CDR3 is TGTGCCAGCAGTTCCCTCCCCTCGGGGATCACTGAAGCTTTCTTT. Translation: CASSSLPSGITEAFF.